This T cell receptor (beta chain) comes out of a study of CD8+ T cells in alopecia areata (dated by TCRdb to the late 2010s). Study-level background: Treated patients were enrolled in an open-label pilot trial of oral tofacitinib at 5 to 10 mg twice daily for moderate-to-severe alopecia areata. Patients received tofacitinib for 6 to 18 months and were then followed off drug for 6 months to check for delayed response and recurrence. The study used high-throughput TCRbeta sequencing to examine T cell clonal expansion in alopecia areata, in both the C3H/HeJ mouse model and human patients. On the human side, TCRbeta sequencing was run on scalp tissue and on sorted CD4+ and CD8+ peripheral blood T cells from healthy controls and from alopecia areata patients with either patchy or totalis/universalis disease. Biopsies were taken from tofacitinib-treated patients at baseline and at 4 and 24 weeks of treatment, and a later scalp biopsy was taken in several of the tofacitinib-treated patients. Scalp clonality was compared across normal scalp (n=4), patchy alopecia areata scalp (n=8), and alopecia totalis/universalis scalp (n=8). RNA came from the PAXgene miRNA kit for fixed scalp, the miRNeasy kit for PBMCs, and the RNeasy kit for mouse skin. TCRbeta CDR3 regions were amplified by immunoSEQ multiplex PCR with 35 Vbeta forward and 13 Jbeta reverse primers. Study-wide conclusions, independent of this receptor: Higher clonality and more expanded CD8+ clones were observed in lesional scalp than in normal scalp, particularly in alopecia totalis/universalis, a finding suggestive of antigenic drive. Resident alphabeta T cells in normal human skin are also sequenced, complicating scalp TCR repertoire analysis, unlike mouse skin dominated by gammadelta T cells. Compared with mice, TCR sequences shared between patients were less clear, possibly partly because of HLA diversity across the patient population.

Per the publication, the time point label means: baseline before oral tofacitinib. Peripheral blood and lesional scalp punch biopsies were obtained from patients with alopecia areata. PBMCs were isolated by density centrifugation and stained for CD3, CD4 and CD8, after which CD4+ and CD8+ T cells were sorted on a FACSAria. The germline V gene yields MNHEY for CDR1 and SVGAGI for CDR2. Trimming leaves V shorter by 5 bases and J shorter by 8 bases, with the junction holding 5 bases beyond the gene matches. The CDR3 runs 12 residues from the cysteine to the phenylalanine. Of all the DNA, just the CDR3 is kept, 36 bases in frame from base 1. In its sample, this clone was seen once. Its antigen remains undetermined. No clone much larger than this one lies a single base away; base qualities are absent. Preparation of the library involved the immunoSEQ multiplex PCR assay. For TCR sequencing, RNA was extracted from every sample and reverse transcribed into cDNA to serve as template. First-strand cDNA was synthesized using SuperScript III with a 2:1 mix of oligo-dT and random hexamers. A synthetic immune receptor repertoire was used to assess amplification bias, and residual bias was removed computationally. On the authors' methods: After raw reads were preprocessed to remove errors, the CDR3 was defined following IMGT conventions as running from the conserved cysteine to phenylalanine. To get clonality, Shannon entropy was normalized by log2 of the number of productive unique TCRs and the result was subtracted from 1. Whether scalp clones were CD4 or CD8 was inferred by matching scalp TCRbeta sequences against CD4 and CD8 repertoires sorted from blood. Drawn from immuneACCESS, this table holds only the in-frame rearrangements with V and J called that TCRdb kept. Clones are partly lost; checked studies trace under half to an unresolved V gene and leave the rest unexplained. That table furnishes V, J and clone size, whereas the DNA furnished D and trimming. Within this sample are 200,000 to 250,000 clones, with around 62% of them counted one time only. Clones ranked in the top ten supply around 0.44% of the sample.

The sequenced sample was CD4+ T cells sorted from blood, obtained at week 0. The chain is assembled from TRBV6-5 and TRBJ1-1, with 7 bases aligning to TRBD1. This sequence originates from a human donor with alopecia areata. The DNA sequence is given as TGTGCCAGCAGTCTATACAGGGGCGAAGCTTTCTTT. This translates into CASSLYRGEAFF.